This TCR beta chain comes out of a study of blood T cell repertoires in COVID-19. For the study at large: What the recovered Cohort 3 donors had was two negative PCRs, clearance, or symptom resolution.

The authors' processing: Amplification of reference gene primers was used by the study to estimate nucleated cell counts. TCRdb's copy holds only in-frame clones and misses some; the assay was immunoSEQ multiplex PCR. V and J calls and clone size are copied from that table; D and trimming were computed from the DNA. The sample comprises some 300,000 clones, more than 70% of which are singletons, and 2% to 2.5% rests with the top ten. In germline, CDR1 is ENHRY, CDR2 SYGVKD. Trimming took 0 bases from V and 4 from J, leaving 9 bases between them. The length of the CDR3 is 15 residues. The sequencing sample was made of PBMCs or T cells enriched from blood (not recorded which). The clonotype comes from a woman aged 60 to 75 in a cohort exposed to, infected with or recovered from COVID-19 (not recorded which). This rearrangement joins TRBV10-3 to TRBJ1-4; D remains ambiguous. The CDR3 loop reads CAISESSRNNEKLFF. CDR3 coding DNA: TGTGCCATCAGTGAGTCGAGCAGGAATAATGAAAAACTGTTTTTT.